Listed below are T cell receptor beta chains from one sample, sequenced in a study of cytomegalovirus exposure and HLA in healthy donors. Method: immunoSEQ multiplex PCR; TCRdb's copy keeps in-frame clones and lacks some. The profile shows about 140,000 clones, around 80% of them singletons. The sequenced sample was PBMCs. The receptors stem from a male donor in good health and CMV-seropositive. CDR3s include the opening cysteine and the closing phenylalanine or tryptophan. The D gene is left open where the match is weak. For some rows the clone size is stated as once, few or many, or as a class when expanded; others skip it.

J gene: TRBJ2-6; D gene: .; V gene: TRBV19; clone size: .; CDR3 DNA: TGTGCCAGTAGGCTATCTGGGGCCAACGTCCTGACTTTC; CDR3 protein: CASRLSGANVLTF
J gene: TRBJ1-5; D gene: .; V gene: TRBV7-6; clone size: few; CDR3 DNA: TGTGCCAGCAGCCTACAATCGGGAGTCAATCAGCCCCAGCATTTT; CDR3 protein: CASSLQSGVNQPQHF
J gene: TRBJ1-2; D gene: .; V gene: TRBV7-2; clone size: .; CDR3 DNA: TGTGCCAGCAGCTTAGTAGGGGGTAATCACTATGGCTACACCTTC; CDR3 protein: CASSLVGGNHYGYTF
J gene: TRBJ1-2; D gene: .; V gene: TRBV30; clone size: .; CDR3 DNA: TGTGCCTGGATCATACAGGGAAGGAACTATGGCTACACCTTC; CDR3 protein: CAWIIQGRNYGYTF
J gene: TRBJ2-2; D gene: .; V gene: TRBV4-1; clone size: few; CDR3 DNA: TGCGCCAGCAGTGGAGTTGGCACCGGGGAGCTGTTTTTT; CDR3 protein: CASSGVGTGELFF
J gene: TRBJ2-7; D gene: .; V gene: TRBV19; clone size: .; CDR3 DNA: TGTGCCAGTAGTATAACTAGCTCCTACGAGCAGTACTTC; CDR3 protein: CASSITSSYEQYF
J gene: TRBJ2-4; D gene: .; V gene: TRBV4-2; clone size: .; CDR3 DNA: TGTGCCAGCAGCCAAGACCAGAGAGGCTTGGCGGGGCAGGACATTCAGTACTTC; CDR3 protein: CASSQDQRGLAGQDIQYF
J gene: TRBJ1-1; D gene: .; V gene: TRBV18; clone size: .; CDR3 DNA: TGTGCCAGCTCAGGGCCAGGGGCGCCCCTCGACACTGAAGCTTTCTTT; CDR3 protein: CASSGPGAPLDTEAFF
J gene: TRBJ1-4; D gene: .; V gene: TRBV9; clone size: .; CDR3 DNA: TGTGCCAGCAGGCCCGGAGACGGCCTGAGAGAAACTAATGAAAAACTGTTTTTT; CDR3 protein: CASRPGDGLRETNEKLFF
J gene: TRBJ2-7; D gene: TRBD1; V gene: TRBV11-3; clone size: .; CDR3 DNA: TGTGCCAGCAGCTTTGGGACAGGCTACGAGCAGTACTTC; CDR3 protein: CASSFGTGYEQYF
J gene: TRBJ2-1; D gene: .; V gene: TRBV5-5; clone size: .; CDR3 DNA: TGTGCCAGCAGCTTGAACATTGGGCATGAGCAGTTCTTC; CDR3 protein: CASSLNIGHEQFF
J gene: TRBJ2-3; D gene: .; V gene: TRBV12-5; clone size: once; CDR3 DNA: TGTGCTAGTGGCATACAGACTACTAGCACAGATACGCAGTATTTT; CDR3 protein: CASGIQTTSTDTQYF
J gene: TRBJ1-5; D gene: TRBD1; V gene: TRBV27; clone size: .; CDR3 DNA: TGTGCCAGCAGACCCGGGACAGCTAATCGGCCCCAGCATTTT; CDR3 protein: CASRPGTANRPQHF
J gene: TRBJ2-2; D gene: TRBD2; V gene: TRBV5-6; clone size: .; CDR3 DNA: TGTGCCAGCAGCCTGGGGCTAGCGGGGGCCGGGGAGCTGTTTTTT; CDR3 protein: CASSLGLAGAGELFF
J gene: TRBJ2-3; D gene: .; V gene: TRBV5-4; clone size: .; CDR3 DNA: TGTGCCAGCAGCCAGCCTCGGGGATCTAGCACAGATACGCAGTATTTT; CDR3 protein: CASSQPRGSSTDTQYF
J gene: TRBJ2-1; D gene: TRBD1; V gene: TRBV4-1; clone size: .; CDR3 DNA: TGCGCCAGCAGCCAAGCAGGGGGCGGTTCCTACAATGAGCAGTTCTTC; CDR3 protein: CASSQAGGGSYNEQFF
J gene: TRBJ2-2; D gene: TRBD1; V gene: TRBV5-8; clone size: .; CDR3 DNA: TGTGCCAGCAGCTCCTTTGGTGGGACAGGGTCCTTTCGGACCGGGGAGCTGTTTTTT; CDR3 protein: CASSSFGGTGSFRTGELFF
J gene: TRBJ1-6; D gene: TRBD1; V gene: TRBV2; clone size: .; CDR3 DNA: TGTGCCAGCAGTATCTACAGGGGGCAAGGTAATTCACCCCTCCACTTT; CDR3 protein: CASSIYRGQGNSPLHF
J gene: TRBJ2-3; D gene: TRBD1; V gene: TRBV18; clone size: .; CDR3 DNA: TGTGCCAGCTCACAGGACAGGGAGGCAGATACGCAGTATTTT; CDR3 protein: CASSQDREADTQYF
J gene: TRBJ2-5; D gene: .; V gene: TRBV29-1; clone size: .; CDR3 DNA: TGCAGCGTTGCCTTTGGACTCCTCCAAGAGACCCAGTACTTC; CDR3 protein: CSVAFGLLQETQYF
J gene: TRBJ1-3; D gene: .; V gene: TRBV7-9; clone size: .; CDR3 DNA: TGTTCCAGCAGCTTAGGATCCTCCCTAAGCTCTGGAAACACCATATATTTT; CDR3 protein: CSSSLGSSLSSGNTIYF
J gene: TRBJ2-7; D gene: TRBD2; V gene: TRBV9; clone size: .; CDR3 DNA: TGTGCCAGCAGCCCGGGACTAGCGGGAGCCTACGAGCAGTACTTC; CDR3 protein: CASSPGLAGAYEQYF
J gene: TRBJ2-7; D gene: .; V gene: TRBV29-1; clone size: .; CDR3 DNA: TGCAGCGTTGTTGATCATAGACAGACCTACGAGCAGTACTTC; CDR3 protein: CSVVDHRQTYEQYF
J gene: TRBJ1-4; D gene: TRBD1; V gene: TRBV4-1; clone size: .; CDR3 DNA: TGCGCCAGCAGCCAAGACCCTCCCGGGACAGGGAACGAAAAACTGTTTTTT; CDR3 protein: CASSQDPPGTGNEKLFF
J gene: TRBJ2-3; D gene: TRBD2; V gene: TRBV5-1; clone size: .; CDR3 DNA: TGCGCCAGCAGCCGACGGACTAGCGGGAGCACAGATACGCAGTATTTT; CDR3 protein: CASSRRTSGSTDTQYF
J gene: TRBJ2-3; D gene: TRBD2; V gene: TRBV2; clone size: .; CDR3 DNA: TGTGCCAGCAGTGAAGAAGGAGTATGGCTAGCGGCTAGCACAGATACGCAGTATTTT; CDR3 protein: CASSEEGVWLAASTDTQYF
J gene: TRBJ1-1; D gene: .; V gene: TRBV15; clone size: .; CDR3 DNA: TGTGCCACCAGCAGGGTAGACGAGCGGCGTGGAGCTTTCTTT; CDR3 protein: CATSRVDERRGAFF
J gene: TRBJ2-7; D gene: TRBD1; V gene: TRBV7-9; clone size: .; CDR3 DNA: TGTGCCAGCAGCTTCGTCACGACAGGGGTAATCCCCTCCTACGAGCAGTACTTC; CDR3 protein: CASSFVTTGVIPSYEQYF
J gene: TRBJ2-7; D gene: TRBD1; V gene: TRBV6-5; clone size: .; CDR3 DNA: TGTGCCAGCAGTTACACCCTGGACAGGTCCGAGCAGTACTTC; CDR3 protein: CASSYTLDRSEQYF
J gene: TRBJ2-7; D gene: TRBD1; V gene: TRBV29-1; clone size: .; CDR3 DNA: TGCAGCGTTGATCGACAGGGTTCGTCCTACGAGCAGTACTTC; CDR3 protein: CSVDRQGSSYEQYF
J gene: TRBJ1-4; D gene: .; V gene: TRBV7-6; clone size: .; CDR3 DNA: TGTGCCAGCAGCTTAGGTTCAGGGGAGGAAAAACTGTTTTTT; CDR3 protein: CASSLGSGEEKLFF
J gene: TRBJ1-2; D gene: .; V gene: TRBV30; clone size: few; CDR3 DNA: TGTGCCTGGAGCGTAGTGGGCCGCTATGGCTACACCTTC; CDR3 protein: CAWSVVGRYGYTF
J gene: TRBJ1-5; D gene: .; V gene: TRBV6-5; clone size: .; CDR3 DNA: TGTGCCAGCAGTTTAAATAGCAATCAGCCCCAGCATTTT; CDR3 protein: CASSLNSNQPQHF
J gene: TRBJ1-4; D gene: .; V gene: TRBV28; clone size: .; CDR3 DNA: TGTGCCAGCAGTCCTTCCTCACAAGCAACTAATGAAAAACTGTTTTTT; CDR3 protein: CASSPSSQATNEKLFF
J gene: TRBJ2-3; D gene: .; V gene: TRBV9; clone size: .; CDR3 DNA: TGTGCCAGCAGCGTAAGGGGGAGAGTAGATACGCAGTATTTT; CDR3 protein: CASSVRGRVDTQYF
J gene: TRBJ1-6; D gene: .; V gene: TRBV5-1; clone size: .; CDR3 DNA: TGCGCCAGCAGCTTGACGGATTCACCCCTCCACTTT; CDR3 protein: CASSLTDSPLHF